These T cell receptor beta chains were read from a single sample in a study of T-cell reconstitution after alpha-beta-depleted transplantation in children. Each CDR3 protein is one row after TCRdb ran MiXCR on the PCR reads. The sample consists of some 110,000 distinct CDR3 sequences, 10% of them appearing once. Here the sequenced sample was PBMCs, taken before TCRalphabeta/CD19-depleted stem cell transplant. The receptors originated from a boy between 2 and 10 years old with acute lymphoblastic leukemia, due to receive a stem cell transplant. Both conserved end residues are part of each CDR3.

v_call,j_call,cdr3_aa
TRBV20-1,TRBJ1-2,CSARDWGNGYTF
TRBV12-3/TRBV12-4,TRBJ1-2,CASSSQQGAWGYTF
TRBV5-4,TRBJ2-2,CASSLRAGDPFGNTGELFF
TRBV5-1,TRBJ2-1,CASSGASGRSYNEQFF
TRBV24-1,TRBJ2-1,CATSVRTNSYNEQFF
TRBV7-9,TRBJ2-5,CASSLPRAVEETQYF
TRBV5-4,TRBJ1-1,CASSLAHSYTEAFF
TRBV5-1,TRBJ2-7,CASSLVRGTGDGEQYF
TRBV6-1,TRBJ1-5,CASSLGQGGNQPQHF
TRBV18,TRBJ2-2,CASSPLVTSGELFF
TRBV27,TRBJ1-2,CASSYEGNYGYTF
TRBV10-3,TRBJ1-1,CATTQGAVTEAFF
TRBV20-1,TRBJ2-5,CSAAGTSRKTQYF
TRBV18,TRBJ2-3,CASSPGRSVADTQYF
TRBV20-1,TRBJ2-7,CSAPSGRKGYEQYF
TRBV18,TRBJ2-1,CASSPPTSGRVKNEQFF
TRBV28,TRBJ1-1,CASSLIQGNTEAFF
TRBV5-4,TRBJ2-5,CASSWGDSGPQETQYF
TRBV20-1,TRBJ2-7,CSVPRSSSYEQYF
TRBV5-1,TRBJ1-4,CASSPNGQAQGEKLFF
TRBV5-5,TRBJ2-7,CASSWQISYEQYF
TRBV5-1,TRBJ1-1,CASSLRGRTEAFF
TRBV5-1,TRBJ2-2,CASSLGVASLTGELFF
TRBV5-1,TRBJ2-7,CASRTGSSYEQYF
TRBV4-1,TRBJ2-2,CASSQLALAGSTGELFF
TRBV25-1,TRBJ2-7,CASSELVGVGRGRGGSEQYF
TRBV20-1,TRBJ2-5,CSARIQQETQYF
TRBV20-1,TRBJ2-1,CSAVGLAAYNEQFF
TRBV9,TRBJ2-2,CASSVGVGTGELFF
TRBV11-1,TRBJ2-1,CASSPGTALYNEQFF
TRBV6-1,TRBJ1-2,CASSLDRVYGYTF
TRBV11-1,TRBJ2-5,CASSFPQEHRVLRETQYF
TRBV20-1,TRBJ2-1,CSAPGTSGRDSSYNEQFF
TRBV20-1,TRBJ2-5,CSARQIRGLRETQYF
TRBV12-3/TRBV12-4,TRBJ2-4,CASSLTSGRASSKNIQYF
TRBV24-1,TRBJ2-1,CATSDPGRNEQFF
TRBV2,TRBJ2-7,CASSEGARMSEQYF
TRBV7-2,TRBJ2-5,CASSLEGQVRETQYF
TRBV12-3/TRBV12-4,TRBJ2-1,CASSLVRDEQFF
TRBV12-3/TRBV12-4,TRBJ2-7,CASSPVTGQAHEQYF
TRBV20-1,TRBJ2-1,CSAGGRSYNEQFF